Below, 9 T cell receptor beta chains from the same sample are listed, as sequenced in a study of CD8 T cells in Susac syndrome. An amount of RNA that ranged from roughly 0.45 to 1 ug was reverse transcribed with random hexamers. TCRdb itself ran the immunoSEQ multiplex PCR reads through MiXCR, one entry per CDR3 protein. This sample carries roughly 120,000 distinct CDR3 sequences, over 90% of them seen once, and the ten largest clones take roughly 0.3%. The sequenced sample consisted of CD8+ T cells from PBMCs. The receptors come from a human donor with multiple sclerosis.

The V call is TRBV5-5, the J call TRBJ2-5; the D is unclear. The germline V and J ends were trimmed by 0 bases and 1 base, with 13 bases remaining between them. CDR1 is SGHKS, CDR2 YYEKEE, per germline (reference sequence). The CDR3 is made up of 16 amino acids. CDR3 sequence: CASSLGVWRVQETQYF. The CDR3 DNA reads as TGTGCCAGCAGCTTGGGAGTCTGGCGCGTCCAAGAGACCCAGTACTTC.

The chain couples TRBV20-1 to TRBJ2-2; weak D call: TRBD2 (6 bases). This CDR3 has 14 residues. V gave up 0 bases and J gave up 5 bases, with 10 bases separating them. Germline CDR1 DFQATT, CDR2 SNEGSKA (reference sequence). As DNA, the CDR3 is TGCAGTGCTAGAGATGGAGGGGAAACCGGGGAGCTGTTTTTT. It specifies CSARDGGETGELFF.

The chain couples TRBV9 to TRBJ2-3, with 8 bases lining up with TRBD1. Trimming removed 4 bases from V and 0 bases from J; junction bases left unmatched: 4. Germline V gene lookup returns CDR1 SGDLS and CDR2 YYNGEE. The CDR3 runs 15 residues. The CDR3 DNA reads TGTGCCAGCAGCCCCGGGACAGGTAGCACAGATACGCAGTATTTT. This codes for CASSPGTGSTDTQYF.

The V gene is TRBV27, the J gene TRBJ2-7; D may correspond to TRBD1 or TRBD2 (5 bases each). The V gene's germline CDR1 is MNHEY and CDR2 SMNVEV (reference sequence). V was pared by 5 bases and J by 0 bases, with 11 bases between. The CDR3 loop spans 14 amino acids. Here the CDR3 reads CASSPEGFSYEQYF. The CDR3 bases are TGTGCCAGCAGTCCCGAGGGGTTCTCCTACGAGCAGTACTTC.

CDR3 region: CATSSLDSNTGELFF. The DNA for the CDR3 is TGTGCCACCAGCTCCCTGGATTCGAACACCGGGGAGCTGTTTTTT. The V call is TRBV15, the J call TRBJ2-2, with D hard to call. Germline V lookup: CDR1 LNHNV, CDR2 YYDKDF (reference sequence). V was trimmed by 5 bases and J by 0 bases, leaving 10 bases between them. CDR3 length: 15 residues.

The chain joins TRBV4-1 to TRBJ1-5; D gene ambiguous. The germline V gene encodes CDR1 MGHRA and CDR2 YSYEKL. Trimming cost V 2 bases and J 4 bases, with 12 bases left between them. CDR3 size: 15 residues. As DNA, the CDR3 is TGCGCCAGCAGCCAATTTTCAGGTACAAATCAGCCCCAGCATTTT. Amino acid sequence: CASSQFSGTNQPQHF.

This clonotype was observed once. The J gene is TRBJ1-2, the V gene TRBV4-1, with D unresolved. This CDR3 region has 15 residues. CDR1 and CDR2 (germline): MGHRA, YSYEKL. Between the trimmed V and J ends, which lost 0 bases and 5 bases, there was a span of 13 bases. The CDR3 coding sequence is TGCGCCAGCAGCCAAGAAAGATGGGGAAAGTATGGCTACACCTTC. The encoded protein is CASSQERWGKYGYTF.

The chain recombines TRBV29-1 with TRBJ1-1; tentative D call: TRBD1 (5 bases). The V gene's germline CDR1 is SQVTM and CDR2 ANQGSEA. This CDR3 comprises 13 residues. V lost 5 bases to trimming and J lost 1 base, with 11 bases between them. CDR3 loop: CSVSEGPNTEAFF. The CDR3 coding sequence is TGCAGCGTTTCCGAGGGGCCGAACACTGAAGCTTTCTTT.

The chain combines TRBV2 with TRBJ1-5; 7 bases line up with TRBD1. The CDR3 sequence is 12 residues long. Germline CDR1 is SNHLY and CDR2 is FYNNEI. With 6 bases clipped from V and 5 bases from J, the junction kept 1 base outside the gene matches. This chain's CDR3 is CASRDRYQPQHF. The CDR3 DNA follows: TGTGCCAGCAGGGACAGGTATCAGCCCCAGCATTTT.